This is a list of T cell receptor beta chains from one sample in a study of cytomegalovirus exposure and HLA in healthy donors. Only in-frame clones appear in the TCRdb table, and some are missing; sequencing was by immunoSEQ multiplex PCR. This table holds roughly 34,000 clones. Sequencing was performed on PBMCs. These receptors were taken from a man aged 40-50 years in good health and CMV-seronegative. Both conserved end residues are part of each CDR3. D genes are given only for firm matches. A row's size may be missing; if present it is once, few, many or a size class.

. | . | TRBJ1-5 | TRBV6-1 | TGTGCCAGCAGTGAACAGGTATGGAGACAGCCCGACGTTCATCAGCCCCAGCATTTT | CASSEQVWRQPDVHQPQHF
medium-sized | TRBD2 | TRBJ2-1 | TRBV6-4 | TGTGCCAGCAGTGACGGAGCGGGAGGGCCGGAGGAGCAGTTCTTC | CASSDGAGGPEEQFF
. | . | TRBJ2-5 | TRBV5-1 | TGCGCCAGCAGGAGTCTAATCTTGGGGCAGGGGGGCCAGGAGACCCAGTACTTC | CASRSLILGQGGQETQYF
. | . | TRBJ2-5 | TRBV6-1 | TGTGCCAGCAGTGCCCAGGGTCCAGAGACCCAGTACTTC | CASSAQGPETQYF
. | TRBD2 | TRBJ2-7 | TRBV18 | TGTGCCAGCTCCCGTACGGCGGGAGACTACGAGCAGTACTTC | CASSRTAGDYEQYF
. | TRBD2 | TRBJ2-3 | TRBV6-6 | TGTGCCAGCAGTTACCGGGGAGCGGGAAGCACAGATACGCAGTATTTT | CASSYRGAGSTDTQYF
. | . | TRBJ1-2 | TRBV28 | TGTGCCAGCAGGGCGCCTACCATGGGGGGTGGCTACACCTTC | CASRAPTMGGGYTF
. | . | TRBJ2-1 | TRBV29-1 | TGCAGCCTAGTACGAGAAGTCAATGAGCAGTTCTTC | CSLVREVNEQFF
. | . | TRBJ1-1 | TRBV4-3 | TGCGCCAGCAGCCAAGCTAGGTTGAACACTGAAGCTTTCTTT | CASSQARLNTEAFF
. | . | TRBJ2-5 | TRBV14 | TGTGCCAGCAGCTCGTACCAAGAGACCCAGTACTTC | CASSSYQETQYF
. | . | TRBJ2-3 | TRBV6-5 | TGTGCCAGCAGTTACGCAGGGTTCACAGATACGCAGTATTTT | CASSYAGFTDTQYF
. | TRBD1 | TRBJ1-1 | TRBV11-3 | TGTGCCAGCAGACCCGGGACAGGATGGAACACTGAAGCTTTCTTT | CASRPGTGWNTEAFF
. | . | TRBJ1-1 | TRBV12-5 | TGTGCTAGTGGTTTGGTACGGGGCAGGGAGGGGAACACTGAAGCTTTCTTT | CASGLVRGREGNTEAFF
. | TRBD1 | TRBJ2-2 | TRBV6-1 | TGTGCCAGCAGTGAAAACAGGGGGGCGGTCGGGGAGCTGTTTTTT | CASSENRGAVGELFF
. | TRBD1 | TRBJ2-7 | TRBV15 | TGTGCCACCAGCAGAGAAGGGACAGGGGCCTACGAGCAGTACTTC | CATSREGTGAYEQYF
. | . | TRBJ1-1 | TRBV29-1 | TGCAGCGTTGAGGGCACTGCCAACACTGAAGCTTTCTTT | CSVEGTANTEAFF
. | TRBD1 | TRBJ1-1 | TRBV19 | TGTGCCAGTAGTATCTATGGCAGGGGGCCCGAAGATTTCTTT | CASSIYGRGPEDFF
. | TRBD1 | TRBJ2-7 | TRBV19 | TGTGCCAGTAGTCCCCCGGGGGGATGGGACAGGGCCGAGCAGTACTTC | CASSPPGGWDRAEQYF
. | TRBD1 | TRBJ1-1 | TRBV7-8 | TGTGCCAGCAGCCTGGGGGGACAGGGAGCGAACACTGAAGCTTTCTTT | CASSLGGQGANTEAFF
. | . | TRBJ2-7 | TRBV11-1 | TGTGCCAGCAGCTTAGTAGTTAGGGGCGAGCAGTACTTC | CASSLVVRGEQYF
. | . | TRBJ2-3 | TRBV9 | TGTGCCAGCAGCGTAGAAGTCGGGATCAGCACAGATACGCAGTATTTT | CASSVEVGISTDTQYF
. | . | TRBJ2-2 | TRBV4-3 | TGCGCCAGCAGCCAAGAACTGGTGAACACCGGGGAGCTGTTTTTT | CASSQELVNTGELFF
. | . | TRBJ2-5 | TRBV7-6 | TGTGCCAGCAGCCTCACCGGAGTTCGGGAGACCCAGTACTTC | CASSLTGVRETQYF
. | . | TRBJ1-2 | TRBV10-3 | TGTGCCATCAGTGAAGGGGTAGTCGTTAACTATGGCTACACCTTC | CAISEGVVVNYGYTF
. | . | TRBJ2-5 | TRBV4-2 | TGTGCCAGCAGCCAAAGGGGGGGACAGGAAGAGACCCAGTACTTC | CASSQRGGQEETQYF
. | TRBD1 | TRBJ1-1 | TRBV9 | TGTGCCAGCAGCGGATGGTCCGGGACAGGGGCGGATGAAGATTTCTTT | CASSGWSGTGADEDFF
. | . | TRBJ2-7 | TRBV11-2 | TGTGCCAGCAGCTCCTACACCCGAGGCTACGAGCAGTACTTC | CASSSYTRGYEQYF
. | TRBD2 | TRBJ2-7 | TRBV29-1 | TGCAGCGCCGCAGCGGGACGTGCAGGCGAGCAGTACTTC | CSAAAGRAGEQYF
. | . | TRBJ2-7 | TRBV30 | TGTGCCTGGAGTGTACCGGGTCGAAACGTGGGGCAGTACTTC | CAWSVPGRNVGQYF
. | . | TRBJ2-7 | TRBV28 | TGTGCCATCTCTTTAGAGGGAGCCTACGAGCAGTACTTC | CAISLEGAYEQYF
. | . | TRBJ2-5 | TRBV14 | TGTGCCAGCAGCCGTGGCAGCGGAACACCGGAGACCCAGTACTTC | CASSRGSGTPETQYF
. | . | TRBJ1-1 | TRBV6-1 | TGTGCCAGCAGTGAAAATCAGGGTAATACTGAAGCTTTCTTT | CASSENQGNTEAFF
. | . | TRBJ1-1 | TRBV19 | TGTGCCAGTAGTATCCCCAAGACAGTGAACACTGAAGCTTTCTTT | CASSIPKTVNTEAFF
. | . | TRBJ1-5 | TRBV6-1 | TGTGCCAGCAGTGACTATCAGGGAGGGAATCAGCCCCAGCATTTT | CASSDYQGGNQPQHF
. | TRBD1 | TRBJ1-3 | TRBV6-5 | TGTGCCAGCAGTTACTCGACAGGGGTTGGAAACACCATATATTTT | CASSYSTGVGNTIYF